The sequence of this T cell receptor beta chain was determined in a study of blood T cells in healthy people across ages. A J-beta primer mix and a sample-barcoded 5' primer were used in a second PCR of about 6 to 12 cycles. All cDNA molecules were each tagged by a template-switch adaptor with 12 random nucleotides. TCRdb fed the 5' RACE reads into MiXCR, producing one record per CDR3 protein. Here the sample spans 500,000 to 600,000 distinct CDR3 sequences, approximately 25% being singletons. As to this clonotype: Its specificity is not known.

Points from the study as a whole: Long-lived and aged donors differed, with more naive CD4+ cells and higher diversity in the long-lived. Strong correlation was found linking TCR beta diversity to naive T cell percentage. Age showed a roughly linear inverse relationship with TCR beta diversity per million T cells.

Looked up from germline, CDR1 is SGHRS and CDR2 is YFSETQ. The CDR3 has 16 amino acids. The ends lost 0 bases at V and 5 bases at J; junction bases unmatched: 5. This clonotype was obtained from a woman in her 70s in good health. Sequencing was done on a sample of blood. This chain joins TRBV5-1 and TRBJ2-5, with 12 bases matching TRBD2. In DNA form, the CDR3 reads TGCGCCAGCAGCTTGGTGGCTAGCGGGGGGGCTGAGACCCAGTACTTC. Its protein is CASSLVASGGAETQYF.